The source of this T cell receptor beta chain is a study of shared clonotypes between healthy human individuals. Overall study results and limits: Four donors shared around 5.2% of their naive CD4 clonotypes. Generation probabilities were higher for clonotypes shared across all four sorted-subset donors than for unshared ones.

Comment on this clone: Its target is unknown.

All donors were healthy HIV-negative adults lacking recent acute infections or vaccinations. The germline CDR1 and CDR2 sequences are KGHSH and LQKENI. V lost 4 bases and J lost 4; bases outside the gene matches: 8. The CDR3 sequence is 16 residues long. Measured with immunoSEQ multiplex PCR; TCRdb has only the in-frame clones, and not every one. The sample has more than 200,000 clones, approximately 65% seen once. This TCR was sampled from a man aged 25 to 40 in good health. The specimen was memory CD4+ T cells sorted from blood. The sample's subset: CD45RA-negative fraction. The chain is built from TRBV18 and TRBJ2-2, with 8 bases fitting TRBD2. DNA of the CDR3: TGTGCCAGCTCACTGTCCGGACTAGCAATCACCGGGGAGCTGTTTTTT. This codes for CASSLSGLAITGELFF.